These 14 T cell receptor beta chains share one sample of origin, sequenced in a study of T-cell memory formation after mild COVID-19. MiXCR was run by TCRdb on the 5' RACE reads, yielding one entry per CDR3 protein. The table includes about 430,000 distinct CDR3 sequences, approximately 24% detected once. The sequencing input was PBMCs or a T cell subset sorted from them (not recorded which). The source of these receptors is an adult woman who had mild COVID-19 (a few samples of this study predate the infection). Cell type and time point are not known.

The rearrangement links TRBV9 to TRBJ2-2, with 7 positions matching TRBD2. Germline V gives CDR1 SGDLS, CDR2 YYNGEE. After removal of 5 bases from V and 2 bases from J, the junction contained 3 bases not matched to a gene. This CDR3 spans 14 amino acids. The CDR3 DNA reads TGTGCCAGCAGGACTAGCCCCAACACCGGGGAGCTGTTTTTT. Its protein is CASRTSPNTGELFF.

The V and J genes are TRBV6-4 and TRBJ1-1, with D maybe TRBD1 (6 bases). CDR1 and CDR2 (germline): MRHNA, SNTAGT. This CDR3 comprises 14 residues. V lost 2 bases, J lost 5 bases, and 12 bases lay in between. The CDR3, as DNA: TGTGCCAGCAGTGACGGCGAGGGGGGAACTGAAGCTTTCTTT. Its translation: CASSDGEGGTEAFF.

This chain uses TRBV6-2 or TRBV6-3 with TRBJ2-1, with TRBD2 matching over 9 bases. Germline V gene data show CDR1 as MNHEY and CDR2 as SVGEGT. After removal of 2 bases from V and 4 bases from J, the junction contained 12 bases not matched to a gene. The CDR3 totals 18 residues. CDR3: CASSYEAGGPTYYNEQFF. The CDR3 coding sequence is TGTGCCAGCAGTTACGAGGCGGGAGGGCCCACTTATTACAATGAGCAGTTCTTC.

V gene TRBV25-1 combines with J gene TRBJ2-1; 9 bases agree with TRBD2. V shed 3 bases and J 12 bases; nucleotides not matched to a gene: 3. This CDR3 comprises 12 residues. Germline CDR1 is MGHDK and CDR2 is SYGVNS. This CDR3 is CASSEETSGQFF. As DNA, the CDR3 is TGTGCCAGCAGTGAGGAGACTAGCGGGCAGTTCTTC.

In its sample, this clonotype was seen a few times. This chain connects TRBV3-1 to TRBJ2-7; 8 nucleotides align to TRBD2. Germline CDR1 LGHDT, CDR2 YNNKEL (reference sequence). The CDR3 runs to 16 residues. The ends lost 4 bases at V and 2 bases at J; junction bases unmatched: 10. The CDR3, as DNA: TGTGCCAGCAGCCGTCCCGGGCGGCGGGGGGCCTACGAGCAGTACTTC. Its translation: CASSRPGRRGAYEQYF.

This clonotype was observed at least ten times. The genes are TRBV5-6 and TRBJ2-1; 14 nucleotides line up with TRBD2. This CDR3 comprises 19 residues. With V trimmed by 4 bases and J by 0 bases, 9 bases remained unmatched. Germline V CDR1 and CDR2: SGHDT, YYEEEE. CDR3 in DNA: TGTGCCAGCAGCCCAGGGACTAGCGGGAGCCCCCTCTCCTACAATGAGCAGTTCTTC. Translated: CASSPGTSGSPLSYNEQFF. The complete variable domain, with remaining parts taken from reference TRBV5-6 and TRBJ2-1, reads DAGVTQSPTHLIKTRGQQVTLRCSPKSGHDTVSWYQQALGQGPQFIFQYYEEEERQRGNFPDRFSGHQFPNYSSELNVNALLLGDSALYLCASSPGTSGSPLSYNEQFFGPGTRLTVL.

CDR3 sequence reads: CSARDKLEQFF. CDR3 DNA: TGCAGTGCTAGAGATAAACTAGAGCAGTTCTTC. This sequence joins TRBV20-1 and TRBJ2-5; no clear D gene. The end of the DNA aligns better with TRBJ2-1, so the J call may be wrong. Per the germline V gene, CDR1 is DFQATT and CDR2 is SNEGSKA (reference sequence). There are 11 residues in the CDR3.

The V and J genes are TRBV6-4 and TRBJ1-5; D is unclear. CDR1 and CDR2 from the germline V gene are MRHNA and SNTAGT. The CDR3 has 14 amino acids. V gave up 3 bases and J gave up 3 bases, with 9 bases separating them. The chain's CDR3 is CASSESPVNQPQHF. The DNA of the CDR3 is TGTGCCAGCAGTGAGAGTCCAGTCAATCAGCCCCAGCATTTT.

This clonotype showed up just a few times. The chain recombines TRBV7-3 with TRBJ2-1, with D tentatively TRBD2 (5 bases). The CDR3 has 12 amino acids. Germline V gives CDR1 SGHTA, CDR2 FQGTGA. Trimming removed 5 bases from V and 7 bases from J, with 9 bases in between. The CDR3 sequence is CASSGAENEQFF. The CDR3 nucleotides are TGTGCCAGCAGCGGAGCGGAAAATGAGCAGTTCTTC.

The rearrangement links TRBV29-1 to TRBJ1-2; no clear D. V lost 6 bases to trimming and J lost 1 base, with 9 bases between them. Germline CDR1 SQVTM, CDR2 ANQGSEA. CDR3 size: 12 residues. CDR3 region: CSVETDNYGYTF. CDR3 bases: TGCAGCGTGGAGACGGATAACTATGGCTACACCTTC.

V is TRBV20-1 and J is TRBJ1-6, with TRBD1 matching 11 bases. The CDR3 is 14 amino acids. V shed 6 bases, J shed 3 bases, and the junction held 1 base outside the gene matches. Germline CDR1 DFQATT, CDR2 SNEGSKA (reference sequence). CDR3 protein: CSAGQGDYNSPLHF. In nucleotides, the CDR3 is TGCAGTGCGGGACAGGGGGACTATAATTCACCCCTCCACTTT.

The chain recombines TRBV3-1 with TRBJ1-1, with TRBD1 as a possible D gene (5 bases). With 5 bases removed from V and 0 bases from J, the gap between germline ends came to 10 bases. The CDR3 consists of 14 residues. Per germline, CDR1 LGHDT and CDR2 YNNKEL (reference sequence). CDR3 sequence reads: CASSWDLLNTEAFF. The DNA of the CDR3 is TGTGCCAGCAGCTGGGACCTCTTGAACACTGAAGCTTTCTTT.

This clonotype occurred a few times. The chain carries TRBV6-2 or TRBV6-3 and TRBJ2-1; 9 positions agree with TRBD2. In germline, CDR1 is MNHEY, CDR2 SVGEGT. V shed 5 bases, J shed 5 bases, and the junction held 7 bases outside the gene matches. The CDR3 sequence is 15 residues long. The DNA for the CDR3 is TGTGCCAGCAGTCCCCGGACTAGCGTGGACAATGAGCAGTTCTTC. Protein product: CASSPRTSVDNEQFF.

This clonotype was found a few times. CDR3 sequence reads: CATSRDRSKPGELFF. CDR3 coding DNA: TGTGCCACCAGCAGAGATCGGTCAAAACCCGGGGAGCTGTTTTTT. The chain uses TRBV15 and TRBJ2-2; no reliable D call. The CDR3 consists of 15 residues. The V and J ends lost 0 bases and 6 bases respectively, with 11 bases between them. Germline CDR1 is LNHNV and CDR2 is YYDKDF (reference sequence).